This TCR beta chain comes out of a study of blood T cell repertoires in COVID-19. Study-level information: The study drew acute and convalescent COVID-19 samples from the United States, Italy and Spain. The cDNA or gDNA used as material had been derived from T cells, B-cell-depleted T cells, or PBMCs.

Original data processing: Scientists estimated how many nucleated cells there were by amplifying reference gene primers. The assay was immunoSEQ multiplex PCR, and TCRdb's table has in-frame clones only and misses some. For V, J and clone size, that table is used; D and trimming come from the DNA. The sample lists about 110,000 clones, 65% to 80% occurring once. V was trimmed by 4 bases and J by 4 bases, leaving 15 bases between them. Germline CDR1 is SGHRS and CDR2 is YFSETQ. CDR3 length: 15 amino acids. This receptor was identified in a man between 65 and 85 years old with acute or convalescent COVID-19. The source material was peripheral blood. This chain connects TRBV5-1 to TRBJ1-3, with D possibly TRBD1 on 6 matching bases. The CDR3 reads CASSVQTGHGNTIYF. The DNA of the CDR3 is TGCGCCAGCAGCGTTCAGACAGGTCACGGAAACACCATATATTTT.